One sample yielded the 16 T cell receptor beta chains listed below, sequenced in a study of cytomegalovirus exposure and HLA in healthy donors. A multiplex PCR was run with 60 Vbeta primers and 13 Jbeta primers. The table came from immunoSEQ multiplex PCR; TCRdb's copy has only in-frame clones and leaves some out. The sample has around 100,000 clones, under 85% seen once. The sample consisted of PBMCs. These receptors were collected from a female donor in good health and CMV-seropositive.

The CDR3 DNA is TGTGCCAGCAGCAACTGGAACAGGGTCGGCCAGCCCCAGCATTTT. This translates into CASSNWNRVGQPQHF. This rearrangement joins TRBV5-6 to TRBJ1-5, with a tentative D call TRBD1 (6 bases). CDR1 is SGHDT and CDR2 is YYEEEE in the germline V gene. Trimming left V 4 bases short and J 7 bases short, with 18 bases between. The CDR3 runs to 15 residues. Based on the CDR3 plus reference TRBV5-6 and TRBJ1-5, the full variable domain is DAGVTQSPTHLIKTRGQQVTLRCSPKSGHDTVSWYQQALGQGPQFIFQYYEEEERQRGNFPDRFSGHQFPNYSSELNVNALLLGDSALYLCASSNWNRVGQPQHFGDGTRLSIL.

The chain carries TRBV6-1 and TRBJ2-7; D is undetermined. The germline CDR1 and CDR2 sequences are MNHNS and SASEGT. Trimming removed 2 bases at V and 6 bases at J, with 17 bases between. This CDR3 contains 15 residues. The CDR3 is CASSEFHLTSGEQYF. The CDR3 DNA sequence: TGTGCCAGCAGTGAATTTCACCTTACTTCGGGCGAGCAGTACTTC.

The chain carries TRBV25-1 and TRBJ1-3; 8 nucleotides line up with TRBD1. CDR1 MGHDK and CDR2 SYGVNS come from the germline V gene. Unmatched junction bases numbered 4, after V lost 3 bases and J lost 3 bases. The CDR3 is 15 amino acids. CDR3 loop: CASSDRGQGGNTIYF. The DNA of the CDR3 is TGTGCCAGCAGTGACCGAGGACAGGGTGGAAACACCATATATTTT. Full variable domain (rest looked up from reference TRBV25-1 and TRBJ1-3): EADIYQTPRYLVIGTGKKITLECSQTMGHDKMYWYQQDPGMELHLIHYSYGVNSTEKGDLSSESTVSRIRTEHFPLTLESARPSHTSQYLCASSDRGQGGNTIYFGEGSWLTVV.

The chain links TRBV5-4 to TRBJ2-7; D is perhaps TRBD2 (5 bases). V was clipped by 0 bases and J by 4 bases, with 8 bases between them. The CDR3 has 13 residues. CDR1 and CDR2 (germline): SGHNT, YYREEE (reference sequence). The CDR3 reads CASSLASGYEQYF. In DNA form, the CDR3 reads TGTGCCAGCAGCTTGGCGTCGGGGTACGAGCAGTACTTC.

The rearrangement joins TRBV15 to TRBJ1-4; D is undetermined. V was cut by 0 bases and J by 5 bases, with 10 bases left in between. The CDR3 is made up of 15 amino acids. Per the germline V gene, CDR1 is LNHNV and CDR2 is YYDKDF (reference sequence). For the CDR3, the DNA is TGTGCCACCAGCAGAGACCTAGGAGGAAATGAAAAACTGTTTTTT. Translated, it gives CATSRDLGGNEKLFF.

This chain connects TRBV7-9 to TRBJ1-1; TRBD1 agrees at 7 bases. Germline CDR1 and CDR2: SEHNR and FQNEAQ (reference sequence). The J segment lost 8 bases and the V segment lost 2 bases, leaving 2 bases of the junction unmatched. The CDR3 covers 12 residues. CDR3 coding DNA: TGTGCCAGCAGCTTACAGGACAGGGAAGCTTTCTTT. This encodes CASSLQDREAFF.

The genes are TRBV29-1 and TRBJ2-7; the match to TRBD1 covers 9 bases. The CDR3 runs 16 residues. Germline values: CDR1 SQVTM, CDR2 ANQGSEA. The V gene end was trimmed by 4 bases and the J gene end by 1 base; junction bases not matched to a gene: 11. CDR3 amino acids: CSVVGLATGGSYEQYF. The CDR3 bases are TGCAGCGTTGTAGGCCTCGCGACAGGGGGATCCTACGAGCAGTACTTC.

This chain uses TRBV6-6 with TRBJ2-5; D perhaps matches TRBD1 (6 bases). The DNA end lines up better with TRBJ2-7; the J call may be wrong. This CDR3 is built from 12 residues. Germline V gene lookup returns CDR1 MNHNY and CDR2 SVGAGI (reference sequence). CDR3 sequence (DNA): TGTGCCAGCATGGGACAAATCTACGAGCAGTACTTC. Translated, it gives CASMGQIYEQYF.

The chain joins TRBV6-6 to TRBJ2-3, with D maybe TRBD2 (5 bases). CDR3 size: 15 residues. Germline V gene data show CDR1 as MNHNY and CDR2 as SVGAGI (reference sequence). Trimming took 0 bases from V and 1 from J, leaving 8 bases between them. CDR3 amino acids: CASSYSSEGTDTQYF. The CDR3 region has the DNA TGTGCCAGCAGTTACTCATCGGAGGGCACAGATACGCAGTATTTT.

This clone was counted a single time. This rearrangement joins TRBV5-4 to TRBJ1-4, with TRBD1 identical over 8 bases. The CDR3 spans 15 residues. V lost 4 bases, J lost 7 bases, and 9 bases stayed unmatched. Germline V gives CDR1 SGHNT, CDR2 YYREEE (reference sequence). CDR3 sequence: CASSNRQGLAEKLFF. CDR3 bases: TGTGCCAGCAGCAACCGACAGGGGTTGGCTGAAAAACTGTTTTTT.

This chain's CDR3 is CASSLRGRDTEAFF. In nucleotides, the CDR3 is TGTGCCAGCAGCTTAAGAGGCAGGGACACTGAAGCTTTCTTT. The chain combines TRBV28 with TRBJ1-1, with a tentative D call TRBD1 (5 bases). The V end lost 6 bases, the J end lost 3 bases, and 14 bases lay between the germline ends. The CDR3 is made up of 14 amino acids. Looked up from germline, CDR1 is MDHEN and CDR2 is SYDVKM.

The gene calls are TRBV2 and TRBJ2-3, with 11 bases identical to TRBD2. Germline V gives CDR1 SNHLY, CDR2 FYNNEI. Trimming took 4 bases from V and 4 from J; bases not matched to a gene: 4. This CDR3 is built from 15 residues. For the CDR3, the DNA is TGTGCCAGCAGTGGACTAGCGGGATATGCAGATACGCAGTATTTT. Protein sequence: CASSGLAGYADTQYF.

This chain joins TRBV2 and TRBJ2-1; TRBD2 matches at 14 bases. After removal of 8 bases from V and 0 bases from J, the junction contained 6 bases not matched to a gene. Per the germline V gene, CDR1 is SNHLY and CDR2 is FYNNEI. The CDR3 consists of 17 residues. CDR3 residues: CASSRTSGRHSYNEQFF. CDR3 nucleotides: TGTGCCAGCTCGAGGACTAGCGGGAGGCACTCCTACAATGAGCAGTTCTTC.

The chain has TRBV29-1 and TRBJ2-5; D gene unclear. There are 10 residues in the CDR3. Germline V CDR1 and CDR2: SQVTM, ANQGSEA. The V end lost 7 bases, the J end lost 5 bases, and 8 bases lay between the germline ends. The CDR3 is CSGLLETQYF. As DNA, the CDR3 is TGCAGCGGGCTTTTGGAGACCCAGTACTTC.

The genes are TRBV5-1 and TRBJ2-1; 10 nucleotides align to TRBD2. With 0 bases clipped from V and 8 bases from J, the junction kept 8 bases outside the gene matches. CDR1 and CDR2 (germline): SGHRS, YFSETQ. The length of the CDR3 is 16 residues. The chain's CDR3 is CASSLGLAGGIDEQFF. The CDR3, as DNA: TGCGCCAGCAGCTTGGGGTTAGCGGGAGGTATCGATGAGCAGTTCTTC.

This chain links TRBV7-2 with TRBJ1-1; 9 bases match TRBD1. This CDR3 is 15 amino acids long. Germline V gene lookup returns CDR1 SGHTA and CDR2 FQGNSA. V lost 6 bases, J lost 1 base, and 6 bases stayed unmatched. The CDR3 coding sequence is TGTGCCAGCAGTACCCCGGGACAGGGGAACACTGAAGCTTTCTTT. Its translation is CASSTPGQGNTEAFF.